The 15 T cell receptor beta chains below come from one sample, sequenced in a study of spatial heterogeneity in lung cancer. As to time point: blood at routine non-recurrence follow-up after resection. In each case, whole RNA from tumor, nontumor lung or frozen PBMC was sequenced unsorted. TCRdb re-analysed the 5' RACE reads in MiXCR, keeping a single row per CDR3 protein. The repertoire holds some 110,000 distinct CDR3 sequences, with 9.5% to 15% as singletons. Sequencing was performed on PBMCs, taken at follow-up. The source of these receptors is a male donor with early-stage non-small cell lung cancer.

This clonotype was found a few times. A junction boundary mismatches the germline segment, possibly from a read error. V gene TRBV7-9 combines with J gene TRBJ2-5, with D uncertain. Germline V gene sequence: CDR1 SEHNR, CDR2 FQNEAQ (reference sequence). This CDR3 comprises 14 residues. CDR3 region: CVSSLGQNQETQYF. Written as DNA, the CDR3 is TGTGTCAGCAGCTTAGGGCAAAACCAAGAGACCCAGTACTTC. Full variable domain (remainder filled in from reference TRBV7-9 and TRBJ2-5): DTGVSQNPRHKITKRGQNVTFRCDPISEHNRLYWYRQTLGQGPEFLTYFQNEAQLEKSRLLSDRFSAERPKGSFSTLEIQRTEQGDSAMYLCVSSLGQNQETQYFGPGTRLLVL.

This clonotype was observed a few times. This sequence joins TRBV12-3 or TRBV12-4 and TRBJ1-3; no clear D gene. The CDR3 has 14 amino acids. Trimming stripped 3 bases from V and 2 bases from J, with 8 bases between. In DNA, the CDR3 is TGTGCCAGCAGTTTTTCAGGCCCTGGAAACACCATATATTTT. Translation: CASSFSGPGNTIYF.

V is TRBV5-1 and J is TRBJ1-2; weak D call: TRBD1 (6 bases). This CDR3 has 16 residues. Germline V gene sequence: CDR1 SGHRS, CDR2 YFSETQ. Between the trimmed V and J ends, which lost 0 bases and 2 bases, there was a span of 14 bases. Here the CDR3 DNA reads TGCGCCAGCAGCTTGGGAACGACGGACAGAAACTATGGCTACACCTTC. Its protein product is CASSLGTTDRNYGYTF.

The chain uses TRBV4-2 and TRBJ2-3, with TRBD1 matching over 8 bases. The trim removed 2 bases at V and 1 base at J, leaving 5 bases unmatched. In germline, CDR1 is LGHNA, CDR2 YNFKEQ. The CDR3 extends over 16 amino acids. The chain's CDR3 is CASSQHSGQGTDTQYF. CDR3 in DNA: TGTGCCAGCAGCCAACACTCGGGACAGGGCACAGATACGCAGTATTTT.

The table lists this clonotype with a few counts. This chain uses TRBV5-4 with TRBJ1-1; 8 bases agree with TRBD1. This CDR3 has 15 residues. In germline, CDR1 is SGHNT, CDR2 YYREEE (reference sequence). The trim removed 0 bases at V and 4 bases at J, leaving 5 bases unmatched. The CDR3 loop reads CASSLVQGASTEAFF. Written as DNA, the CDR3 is TGTGCCAGCAGCTTGGTGCAGGGGGCGAGCACTGAAGCTTTCTTT.

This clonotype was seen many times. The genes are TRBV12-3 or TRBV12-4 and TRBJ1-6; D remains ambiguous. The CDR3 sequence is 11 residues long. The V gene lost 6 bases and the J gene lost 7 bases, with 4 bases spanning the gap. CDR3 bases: TGTGCCAGCAGCAACAATTCACCCCTCCACTTT. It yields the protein CASSNNSPLHF.

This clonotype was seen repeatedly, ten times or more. The CDR3 protein is CAISGVRAYEQYF. The CDR3 DNA reads as TGTGCCATCAGTGGTGTCCGGGCCTACGAGCAGTACTTC. This chain uses TRBV10-3 with TRBJ2-7; D gene ambiguous. CDR1 and CDR2 from the germline V gene are ENHRY and SYGVKD. The CDR3 is 13 residues long. The ends were cut back, 4 bases at V and 2 bases at J, with 9 bases in the middle.

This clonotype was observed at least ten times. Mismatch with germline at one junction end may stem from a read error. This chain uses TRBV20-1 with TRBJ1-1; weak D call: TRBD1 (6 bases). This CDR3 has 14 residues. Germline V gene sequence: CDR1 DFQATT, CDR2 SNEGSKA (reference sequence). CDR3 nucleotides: TGCAGTGCTGGAGAACAGGGATTGAACACTGAAGCTTTCTTT. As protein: CSAGEQGLNTEAFF.

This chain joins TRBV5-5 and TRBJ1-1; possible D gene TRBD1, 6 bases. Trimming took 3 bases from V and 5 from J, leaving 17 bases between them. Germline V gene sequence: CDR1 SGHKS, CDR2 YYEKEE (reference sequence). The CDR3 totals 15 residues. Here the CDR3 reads CASSWTPGERTEAFF. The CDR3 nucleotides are TGTGCCAGCAGCTGGACTCCAGGGGAAAGGACTGAAGCTTTCTTT. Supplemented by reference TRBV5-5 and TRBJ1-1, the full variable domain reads DAGVTQSPTHLIKTRGQQVTLRCSPISGHKSVSWYQQVLGQGPQFIFQYYEKEERGRGNFPDRFSARQFPNYSSELNVNALLLGDSALYLCASSWTPGERTEAFFGQGTRLTVV.

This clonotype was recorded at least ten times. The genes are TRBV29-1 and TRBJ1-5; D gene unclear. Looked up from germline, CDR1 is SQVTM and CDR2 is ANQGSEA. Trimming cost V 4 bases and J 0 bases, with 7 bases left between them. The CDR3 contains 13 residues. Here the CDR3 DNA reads TGCAGCGTTGCCACAGATAGCAATCAGCCCCAGCATTTT. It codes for CSVATDSNQPQHF.

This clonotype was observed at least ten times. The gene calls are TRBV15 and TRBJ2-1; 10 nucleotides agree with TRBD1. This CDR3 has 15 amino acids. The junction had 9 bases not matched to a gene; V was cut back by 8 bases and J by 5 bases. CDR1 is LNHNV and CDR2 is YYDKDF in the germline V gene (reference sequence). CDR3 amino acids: CATALGTGDNNEQFF. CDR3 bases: TGTGCCACCGCCTTAGGGACAGGGGATAACAATGAGCAGTTCTTC. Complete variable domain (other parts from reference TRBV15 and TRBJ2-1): DAMVIQNPRYQVTQFGKPVTLSCSQTLNHNVMYWYQQKSSQAPKLLFHYYDKDFNNEADTPDNFQSRRPNTSFCFLDIRSPGLGDTAMYLCATALGTGDNNEQFFGPGTRLTVL.

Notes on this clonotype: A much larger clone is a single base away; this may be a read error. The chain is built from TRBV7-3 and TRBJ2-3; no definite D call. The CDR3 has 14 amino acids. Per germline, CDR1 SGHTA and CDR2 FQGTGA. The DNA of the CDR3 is TGTGTCAGCAGCTTAAGGTCCAGCACAGATACGCAGTATTTT. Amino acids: CVSSLRSSTDTQYF.

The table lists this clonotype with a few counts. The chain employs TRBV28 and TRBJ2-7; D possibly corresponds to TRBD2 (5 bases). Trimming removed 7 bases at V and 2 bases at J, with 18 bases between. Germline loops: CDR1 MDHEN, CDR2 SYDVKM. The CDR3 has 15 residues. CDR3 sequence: CASIPQRTGTYEQYF. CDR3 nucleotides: TGTGCCAGCATCCCTCAGCGGACGGGGACCTACGAGCAGTACTTC.

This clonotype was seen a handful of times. The CDR3 region has the DNA TGCAGTGCTCAAAGCGGGGGGCTCAACAATGAGCAGTTCTTC. Residues: CSAQSGGLNNEQFF. The chain couples TRBV20-1 to TRBJ2-1; 9 bases are a match to TRBD2. Looked up from germline, CDR1 is DFQATT and CDR2 is SNEGSKA (reference sequence). The CDR3 is 14 amino acids. V lost 5 bases to trimming and J lost 5 bases; unmatched junction nucleotides: 7.

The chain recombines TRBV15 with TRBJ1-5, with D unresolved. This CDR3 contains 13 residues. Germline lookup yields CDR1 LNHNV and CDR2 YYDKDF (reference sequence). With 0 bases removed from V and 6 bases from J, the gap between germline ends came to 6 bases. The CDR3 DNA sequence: TGTGCCACCAGCAGAGATGAGGGTCAGCCCCAGCATTTT. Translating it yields CATSRDEGQPQHF.